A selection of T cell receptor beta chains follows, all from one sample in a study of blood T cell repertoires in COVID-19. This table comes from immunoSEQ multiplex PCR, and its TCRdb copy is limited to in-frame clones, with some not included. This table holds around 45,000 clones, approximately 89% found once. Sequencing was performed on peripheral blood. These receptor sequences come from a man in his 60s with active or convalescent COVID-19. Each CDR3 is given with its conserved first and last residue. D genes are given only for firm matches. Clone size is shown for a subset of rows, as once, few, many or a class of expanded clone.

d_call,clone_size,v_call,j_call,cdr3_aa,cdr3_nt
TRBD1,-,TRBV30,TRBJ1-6,CAWRANFGQGASSPLHF,TGTGCCTGGAGGGCTAATTTCGGACAGGGGGCGAGTTCACCCCTCCACTTT
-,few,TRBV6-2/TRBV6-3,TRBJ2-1,CASSYSSEQFF,TGTGCCAGCAGTTATAGCAGTGAGCAGTTCTTC
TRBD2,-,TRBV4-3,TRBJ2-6,CASSQVLAGGPRANVLTF,TGCGCCAGCAGCCAAGTCTTGGCGGGGGGCCCTAGGGCCAACGTCCTGACTTTC
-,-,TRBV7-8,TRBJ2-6,CASSLRGAAGDSGANVLTF,TGTGCCAGCAGCCTGAGGGGGGCGGCGGGGGACTCTGGGGCCAACGTCCTGACTTTC
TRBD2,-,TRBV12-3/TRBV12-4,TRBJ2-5,CASRTSGQETQYF,TGTGCCAGCAGAACTAGCGGGCAAGAGACCCAGTACTTC
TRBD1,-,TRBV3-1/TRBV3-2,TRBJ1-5,CASSPRDSGGPQHF,TGTGCCAGCAGCCCCCGGGACAGCGGGGGGCCCCAGCATTTT
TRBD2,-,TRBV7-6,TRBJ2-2,CASSPRPQTSGGTGELFF,TGTGCCAGCAGCCCCCGACCCCAGACTAGCGGGGGCACCGGGGAGCTGTTTTTT
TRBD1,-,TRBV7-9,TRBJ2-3,CASSLGTGVASDTQYF,TGTGCCAGCAGCTTAGGGACAGGTGTCGCCTCGGATACGCAGTATTTT
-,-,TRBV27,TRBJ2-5,CASSLFAREVGTQYF,TGTGCCAGCAGTTTATTTGCCAGGGAAGTGGGGACCCAGTACTTC
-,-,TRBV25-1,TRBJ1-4,CASSPPGATNEKLFF,TGTGCCAGCAGTCCCCCGGGTGCAACTAATGAAAAACTGTTTTTT
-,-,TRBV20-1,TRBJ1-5,CSASHYRPQHF,TGCAGTGCTAGTCACTATCGGCCCCAGCATTTT
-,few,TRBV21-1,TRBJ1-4,CASSRLSGAQSEKLFF,TGTGCCAGCAGCCGGTTAAGTGGGGCGCAAAGTGAAAAACTGTTTTTT
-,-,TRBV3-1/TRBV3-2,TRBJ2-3,CASSQLLTDTQYF,TGTGCCAGCAGCCAACTCTTAACAGATACGCAGTATTTT
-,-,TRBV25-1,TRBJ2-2,CASSDTRGNTGELFF,TGTGCCAGCAGTGATACCAGGGGGAACACCGGGGAGCTGTTTTTT
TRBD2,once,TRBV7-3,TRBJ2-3,CASSPRGDHTDTQYF,TGTGCCAGCAGCCCCCGGGGGGACCACACAGATACGCAGTATTTT
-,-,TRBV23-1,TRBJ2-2,CASSRWTPNTGELFF,TGCGCCAGCAGTCGTTGGACACCGAACACCGGGGAGCTGTTTTTT
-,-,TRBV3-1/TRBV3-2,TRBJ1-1,CASSQVLRGGHTEAFF,TGTGCCAGCAGCCAAGTTTTAAGAGGGGGACACACTGAAGCTTTCTTT
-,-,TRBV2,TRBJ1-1,CASSKRQANTEAFF,TGTGCCAGCAGTAAAAGACAGGCGAACACTGAAGCTTTCTTT
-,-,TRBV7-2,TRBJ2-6,CASSPTGSSGANVLTF,TGTGCCAGCAGCCCGACAGGTTCCTCTGGGGCCAACGTCCTGACTTTC
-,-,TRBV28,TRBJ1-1,CASSLARREAFF,TGTGCCAGCAGCCTTGCTAGGCGGGAAGCTTTCTTT
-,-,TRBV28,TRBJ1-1,CASSHQGGGNTEAFF,TGTGCCAGCAGTCACCAAGGGGGGGGGAACACTGAAGCTTTCTTT
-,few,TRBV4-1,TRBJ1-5,CASSQGAYSNQPQHF,TGCGCCAGCAGCCAAGGAGCGTATAGCAATCAGCCCCAGCATTTT
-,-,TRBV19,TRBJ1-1,CASRRDIRGGEAFF,TGTGCCAGTAGACGGGACATTCGCGGGGGTGAAGCTTTCTTT
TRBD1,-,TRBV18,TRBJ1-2,CASSSSGQGPGGYTF,TGTGCCAGCTCGTCCAGCGGACAGGGCCCGGGTGGCTACACCTTC
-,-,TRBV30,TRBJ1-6,CAWTGPGLINSPLHF,TGTGCCTGGACCGGGCCCGGACTGATCAATTCACCCCTCCACTTT
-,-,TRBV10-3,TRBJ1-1,CAISEPNTEAFF,TGTGCCATCAGTGAGCCTAACACTGAAGCTTTCTTT
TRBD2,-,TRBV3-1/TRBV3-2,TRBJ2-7,CASSHGTSEQYF,TGTGCCAGCAGCCATGGGACTAGCGAGCAGTACTTC
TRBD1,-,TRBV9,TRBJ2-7,CASSPQIGQGALDEQYF,TGTGCCAGCAGCCCGCAGATCGGGCAGGGGGCTCTGGACGAGCAGTACTTC
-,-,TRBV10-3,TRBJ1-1,CAIRGEADTEAFF,TGTGCCATCAGGGGGGAGGCGGACACTGAAGCTTTCTTT
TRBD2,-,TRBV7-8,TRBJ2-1,CASSQGLAASYNEQFF,TGTGCCAGCAGCCAAGGACTAGCGGCCTCCTACAATGAGCAGTTCTTC
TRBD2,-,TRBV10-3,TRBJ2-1,CAISESTGTSGGGEQFF,TGTGCCATCAGTGAGTCGACGGGGACTAGCGGGGGTGGTGAGCAGTTCTTC
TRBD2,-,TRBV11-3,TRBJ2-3,CASSPGGTYSTDTQYF,TGTGCCAGCAGCCCGGGGGGGACCTACAGCACAGATACGCAGTATTTT
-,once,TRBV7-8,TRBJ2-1,CASSLYGGNNEQFF,TGTGCCAGCAGCTTATACGGGGGAAACAATGAGCAGTTCTTC
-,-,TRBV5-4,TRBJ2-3,CASSFGQGIRTDTQYF,TGTGCCAGCAGCTTTGGGCAGGGGATCCGTACAGATACGCAGTATTTT
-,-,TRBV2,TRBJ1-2,CASPRLVRGKRANYGYTF,TGTGCCAGCCCCCGGTTGGTTCGGGGTAAGAGAGCTAACTATGGCTACACCTTC
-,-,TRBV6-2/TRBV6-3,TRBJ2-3,CASSQSTDTQYF,TGTGCCAGCAGTCAAAGCACAGATACGCAGTATTTT
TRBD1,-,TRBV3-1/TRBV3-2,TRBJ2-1,CASSQDPTGDRGYEQFF,TGTGCCAGCAGCCAAGATCCCACTGGGGACAGGGGGTATGAGCAGTTCTTC
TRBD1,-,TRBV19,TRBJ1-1,CASGDRLNTEAFF,TGTGCCAGTGGGGACAGGTTGAACACTGAAGCTTTCTTT
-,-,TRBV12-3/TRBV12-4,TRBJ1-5,CASSTQQAGPQHF,TGTGCCAGCAGTACACAACAAGCGGGACCCCAGCATTTT
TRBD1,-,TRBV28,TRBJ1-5,CASSLQGQGHNQPQHF,TGTGCCAGCAGTTTACAAGGACAGGGGCACAATCAGCCCCAGCATTTT
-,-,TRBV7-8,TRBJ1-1,CASSLGQMNTEAFF,TGTGCCAGCAGCTTGGGGCAGATGAACACTGAAGCTTTCTTT
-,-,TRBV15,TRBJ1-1,CATSRGRPMNTEAFF,TGTGCCACCAGCAGAGGCAGGCCCATGAACACTGAAGCTTTCTTT
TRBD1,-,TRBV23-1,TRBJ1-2,CASRLHRGYGYTF,TGCGCCAGCAGACTTCACAGGGGCTATGGCTACACCTTC
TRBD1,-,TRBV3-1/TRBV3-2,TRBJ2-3,CASSQEGPGGTDTQYF,TGTGCCAGCAGCCAAGAAGGGCCAGGGGGAACAGATACGCAGTATTTT
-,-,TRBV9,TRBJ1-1,CASSVDGGYTEAFF,TGTGCCAGCAGCGTAGATGGGGGGTACACTGAAGCTTTCTTT
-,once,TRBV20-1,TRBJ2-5,CSASDIYQETQYF,TGCAGTGCTAGTGATATTTACCAAGAGACCCAGTACTTC
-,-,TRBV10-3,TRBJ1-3,CAISEGEHSGNTIYF,TGTGCCATCAGTGAAGGGGAACACTCTGGAAACACCATATATTTT